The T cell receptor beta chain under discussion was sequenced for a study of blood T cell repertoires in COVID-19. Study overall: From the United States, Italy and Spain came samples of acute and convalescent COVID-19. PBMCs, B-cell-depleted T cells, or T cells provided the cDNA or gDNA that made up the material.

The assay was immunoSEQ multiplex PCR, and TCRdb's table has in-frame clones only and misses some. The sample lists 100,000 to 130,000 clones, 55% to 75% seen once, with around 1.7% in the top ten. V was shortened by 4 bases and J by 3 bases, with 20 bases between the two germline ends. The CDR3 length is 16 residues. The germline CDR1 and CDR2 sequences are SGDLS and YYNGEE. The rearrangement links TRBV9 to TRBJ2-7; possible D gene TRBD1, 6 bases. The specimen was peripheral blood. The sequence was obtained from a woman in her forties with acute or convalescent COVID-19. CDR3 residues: CASSPQRGSGDYEQYF. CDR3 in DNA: TGTGCCAGCAGCCCACAGAGGGGGTCCGGCGACTACGAGCAGTACTTC.